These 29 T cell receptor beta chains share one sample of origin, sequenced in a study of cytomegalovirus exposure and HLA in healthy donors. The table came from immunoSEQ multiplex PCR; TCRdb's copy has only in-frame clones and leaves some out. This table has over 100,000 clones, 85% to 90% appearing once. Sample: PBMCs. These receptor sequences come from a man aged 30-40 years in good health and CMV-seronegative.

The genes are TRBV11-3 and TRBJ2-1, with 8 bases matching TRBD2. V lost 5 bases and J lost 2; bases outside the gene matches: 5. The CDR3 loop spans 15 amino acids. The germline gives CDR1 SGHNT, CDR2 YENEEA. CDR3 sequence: CASSPRRGAYNEQFF. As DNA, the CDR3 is TGTGCCAGCAGCCCCCGGCGGGGGGCCTACAATGAGCAGTTCTTC.

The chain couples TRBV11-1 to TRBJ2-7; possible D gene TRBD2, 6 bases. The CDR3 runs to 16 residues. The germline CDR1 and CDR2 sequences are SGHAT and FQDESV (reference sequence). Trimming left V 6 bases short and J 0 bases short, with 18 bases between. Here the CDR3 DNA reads TGTGCCAGCAGTTCCTCGGCGGGAAAGAGCTCCTACGAGCAGTACTTC. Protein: CASSSSAGKSSYEQYF.

CDR3: CASSLRLTATSTDTQYF. The CDR3 DNA follows: TGCGCCAGCAGCCTCCGCTTGACAGCCACTAGCACAGATACGCAGTATTTT. The chain recombines TRBV4-1 with TRBJ2-3, with D perhaps TRBD1 (5 bases). V was shortened by 4 bases and J by 0 bases, with 17 bases between the two germline ends. There are 17 residues in the CDR3. In germline, CDR1 is MGHRA, CDR2 YSYEKL.

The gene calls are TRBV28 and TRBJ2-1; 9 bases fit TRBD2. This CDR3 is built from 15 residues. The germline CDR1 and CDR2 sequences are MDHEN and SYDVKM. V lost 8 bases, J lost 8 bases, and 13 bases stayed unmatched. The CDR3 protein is CASRNSGGLFHEQFF. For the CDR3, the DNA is TGTGCCAGCCGAAATAGCGGGGGACTTTTCCATGAGCAGTTCTTC.

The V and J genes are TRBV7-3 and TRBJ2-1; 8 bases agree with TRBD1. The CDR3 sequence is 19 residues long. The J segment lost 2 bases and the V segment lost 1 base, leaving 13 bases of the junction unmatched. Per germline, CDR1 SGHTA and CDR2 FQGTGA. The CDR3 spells CASSLRETGVPLAYNEQFF. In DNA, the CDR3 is TGTGCCAGCAGCTTAAGGGAGACAGGGGTCCCCCTCGCCTACAATGAGCAGTTCTTC. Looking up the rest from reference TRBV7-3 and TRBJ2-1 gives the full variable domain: GAGVSQTPSNKVTEKGKYVELRCDPISGHTALYWYRQSLGQGPEFLIYFQGTGAADDSGLPNDRFFAVRPEGSVSTLKIQRTERGDSAVYLCASSLRETGVPLAYNEQFFGPGTRLTVL.

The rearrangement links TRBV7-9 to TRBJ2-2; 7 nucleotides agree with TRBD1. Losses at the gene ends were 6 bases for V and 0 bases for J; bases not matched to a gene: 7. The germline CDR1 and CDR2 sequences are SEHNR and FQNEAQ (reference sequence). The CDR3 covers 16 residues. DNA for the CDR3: TGTGCCAGCAGATTCGGACAGGTTCCGAACACCGGGGAGCTGTTTTTT. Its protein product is CASRFGQVPNTGELFF.

CDR3 amino acids: CASTNTGQGLIRTF. The CDR3 region has the DNA TGTGCCAGCACTAACACGGGACAGGGATTAATTCGGACCTTC. The chain recombines TRBV6-1 with TRBJ1-2, with 9 bases aligning to TRBD1. The CDR3 runs to 14 residues. With 7 bases clipped from V and 14 bases from J, the junction kept 17 bases outside the gene matches. CDR1 is MNHNS and CDR2 is SASEGT in the germline V gene.

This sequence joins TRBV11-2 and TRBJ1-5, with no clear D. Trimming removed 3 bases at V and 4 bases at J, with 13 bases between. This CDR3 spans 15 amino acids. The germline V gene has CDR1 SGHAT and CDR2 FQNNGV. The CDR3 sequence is CASSLYDGGNQPQHF. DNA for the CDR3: TGTGCCAGCAGCTTGTATGACGGAGGAAATCAGCCCCAGCATTTT. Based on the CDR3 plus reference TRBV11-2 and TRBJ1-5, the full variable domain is EAGVAQSPRYKIIEKRQSVAFWCNPISGHATLYWYQQILGQGPKLLIQFQNNGVVDDSQLPKDRFSAERLKGVDSTLKIQPAKLEDSAVYLCASSLYDGGNQPQHFGDGTRLSIL.

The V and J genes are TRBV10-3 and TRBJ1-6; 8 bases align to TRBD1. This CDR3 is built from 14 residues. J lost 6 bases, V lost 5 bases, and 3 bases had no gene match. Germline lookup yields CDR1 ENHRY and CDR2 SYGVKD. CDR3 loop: CAISRDRSNSPLHF. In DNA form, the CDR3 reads TGTGCCATCAGTCGGGACAGGTCTAATTCACCCCTCCACTTT.

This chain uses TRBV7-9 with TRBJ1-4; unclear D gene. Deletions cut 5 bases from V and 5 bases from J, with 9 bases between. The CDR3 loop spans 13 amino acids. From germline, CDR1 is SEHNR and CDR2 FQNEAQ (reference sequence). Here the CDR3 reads CASSPSGNEKLFF. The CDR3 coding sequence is TGTGCCAGCAGCCCCAGCGGGAATGAAAAACTGTTTTTT.

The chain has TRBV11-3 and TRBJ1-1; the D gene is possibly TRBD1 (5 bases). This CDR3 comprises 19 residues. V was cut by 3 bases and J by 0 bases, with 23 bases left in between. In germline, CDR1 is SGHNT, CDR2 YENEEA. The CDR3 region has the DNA TGTGCCAGCAGCTTCTTATCCGCCCGGGACTTGAGAGTGAACACTGAAGCTTTCTTT. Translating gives CASSFLSARDLRVNTEAFF.

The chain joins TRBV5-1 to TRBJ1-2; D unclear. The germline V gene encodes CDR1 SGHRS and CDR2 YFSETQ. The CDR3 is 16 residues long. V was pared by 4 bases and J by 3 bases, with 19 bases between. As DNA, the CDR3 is TGCGCCAGCAGCCCCAGGCTCGGTTTAGCGTACTATGGCTACACCTTC. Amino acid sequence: CASSPRLGLAYYGYTF. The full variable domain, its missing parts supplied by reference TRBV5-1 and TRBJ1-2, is KAGVTQTPRYLIKTRGQQVTLSCSPISGHRSVSWYQQTPGQGLQFLFEYFSETQRNKGNFPGRFSGRQFSNSRSEMNVSTLELGDSALYLCASSPRLGLAYYGYTFGSGTRLTVV.

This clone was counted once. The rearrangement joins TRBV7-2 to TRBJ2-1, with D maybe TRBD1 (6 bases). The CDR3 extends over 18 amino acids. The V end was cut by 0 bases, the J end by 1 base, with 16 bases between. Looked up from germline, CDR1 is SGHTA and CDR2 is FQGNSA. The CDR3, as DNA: TGTGCCAGCAGCTTAGCGAACAGGGTGTGGGGTTCCTACAATGAGCAGTTCTTC. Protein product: CASSLANRVWGSYNEQFF.

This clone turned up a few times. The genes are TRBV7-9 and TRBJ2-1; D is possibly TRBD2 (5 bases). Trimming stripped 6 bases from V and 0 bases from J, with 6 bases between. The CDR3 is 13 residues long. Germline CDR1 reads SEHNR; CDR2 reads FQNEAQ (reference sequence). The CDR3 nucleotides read TGTGCCAGCAGGGGGAGCTCCTACAATGAGCAGTTCTTC. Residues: CASRGSSYNEQFF.

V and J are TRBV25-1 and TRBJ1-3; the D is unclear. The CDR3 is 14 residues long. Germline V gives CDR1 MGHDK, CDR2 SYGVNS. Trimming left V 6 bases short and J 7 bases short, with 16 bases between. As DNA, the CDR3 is TGTGCCAGCAGCGGTCCGCCGTCAGGCAACACCATATATTTT. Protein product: CASSGPPSGNTIYF. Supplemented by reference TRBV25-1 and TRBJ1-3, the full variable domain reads EADIYQTPRYLVIGTGKKITLECSQTMGHDKMYWYQQDPGMELHLIHYSYGVNSTEKGDLSSESTVSRIRTEHFPLTLESARPSHTSQYLCASSGPPSGNTIYFGEGSWLTVV.

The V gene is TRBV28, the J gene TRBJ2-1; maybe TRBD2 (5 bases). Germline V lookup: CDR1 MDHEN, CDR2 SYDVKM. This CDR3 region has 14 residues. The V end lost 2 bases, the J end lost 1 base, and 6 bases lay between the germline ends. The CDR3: CASSLTGSYNEQFF. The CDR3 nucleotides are TGTGCCAGCAGTTTAACGGGATCCTACAATGAGCAGTTCTTC.

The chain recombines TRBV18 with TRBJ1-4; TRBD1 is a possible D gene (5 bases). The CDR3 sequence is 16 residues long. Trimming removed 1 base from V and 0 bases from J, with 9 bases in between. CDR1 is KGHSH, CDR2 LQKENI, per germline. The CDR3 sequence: CASSPRGTPTNEKLFF. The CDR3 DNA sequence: TGTGCCAGCTCACCACGGGGCACCCCAACTAATGAAAAACTGTTTTTT. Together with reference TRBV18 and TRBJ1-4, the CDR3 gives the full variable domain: NAGVMQNPRHLVRRRGQEARLRCSPMKGHSHVYWYRQLPEEGLKFMVYLQKENIIDESGMPKERFSAEFPKEGPSILRIQQVVRGDSAAYFCASSPRGTPTNEKLFFGSGTQLSVL.

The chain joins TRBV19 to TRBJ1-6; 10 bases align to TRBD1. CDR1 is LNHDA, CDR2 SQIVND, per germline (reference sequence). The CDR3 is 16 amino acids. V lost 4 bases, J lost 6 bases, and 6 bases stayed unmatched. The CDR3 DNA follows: TGTGCCAGTAGTACCGGGACAGGGGTGGGTAATTCACCCCTCCACTTT. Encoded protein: CASSTGTGVGNSPLHF. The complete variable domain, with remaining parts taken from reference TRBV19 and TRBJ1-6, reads DGGITQSPKYLFRKEGQNVTLSCEQNLNHDAMYWYRQDPGQGLRLIYYSQIVNDFQKGDIAEGYSVSREKKESFPLTVTSAQKNPTAFYLCASSTGTGVGNSPLHFGNGTRLTVT.

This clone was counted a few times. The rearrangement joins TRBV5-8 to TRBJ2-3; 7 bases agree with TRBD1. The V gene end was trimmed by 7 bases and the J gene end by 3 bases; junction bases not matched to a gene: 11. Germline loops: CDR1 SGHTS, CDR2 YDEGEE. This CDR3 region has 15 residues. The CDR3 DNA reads TGTGCCAGCGACCGCCAACAGGGGTTTACAGATACGCAGTATTTT. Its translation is CASDRQQGFTDTQYF.

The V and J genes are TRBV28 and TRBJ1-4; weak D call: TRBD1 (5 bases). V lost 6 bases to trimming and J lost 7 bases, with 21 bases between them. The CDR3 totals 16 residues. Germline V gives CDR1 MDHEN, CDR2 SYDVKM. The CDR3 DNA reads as TGTGCCAGCAGCCTGGTGGTGTGGGGGGGTGTTGAAAAACTGTTTTTT. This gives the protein CASSLVVWGGVEKLFF.

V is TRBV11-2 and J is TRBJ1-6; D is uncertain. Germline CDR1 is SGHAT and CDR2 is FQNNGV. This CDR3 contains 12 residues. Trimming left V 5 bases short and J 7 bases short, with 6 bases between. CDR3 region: CASSPSNSPLHF. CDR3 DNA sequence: TGTGCCAGCAGCCCAAGCAATTCACCCCTCCACTTT. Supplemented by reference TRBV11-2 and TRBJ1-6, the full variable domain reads EAGVAQSPRYKIIEKRQSVAFWCNPISGHATLYWYQQILGQGPKLLIQFQNNGVVDDSQLPKDRFSAERLKGVDSTLKIQPAKLEDSAVYLCASSPSNSPLHFGNGTRLTVT.

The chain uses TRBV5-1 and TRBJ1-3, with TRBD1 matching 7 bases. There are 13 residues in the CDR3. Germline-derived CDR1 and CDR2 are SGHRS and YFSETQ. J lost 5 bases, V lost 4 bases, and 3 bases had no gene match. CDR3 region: CASSLGQRNTIYF. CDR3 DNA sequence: TGCGCCAGCAGCCTGGGACAGCGAAACACCATATATTTT. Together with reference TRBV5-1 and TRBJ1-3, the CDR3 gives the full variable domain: KAGVTQTPRYLIKTRGQQVTLSCSPISGHRSVSWYQQTPGQGLQFLFEYFSETQRNKGNFPGRFSGRQFSNSRSEMNVSTLELGDSALYLCASSLGQRNTIYFGEGSWLTVV.

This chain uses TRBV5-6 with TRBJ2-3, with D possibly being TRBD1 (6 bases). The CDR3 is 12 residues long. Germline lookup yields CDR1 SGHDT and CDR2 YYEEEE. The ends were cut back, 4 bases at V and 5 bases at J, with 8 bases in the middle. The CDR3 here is CASSQGIDTQYF. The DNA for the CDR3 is TGTGCCAGCAGCCAGGGGATAGATACGCAGTATTTT. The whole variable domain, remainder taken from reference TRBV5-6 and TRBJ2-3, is DAGVTQSPTHLIKTRGQQVTLRCSPKSGHDTVSWYQQALGQGPQFIFQYYEEEERQRGNFPDRFSGHQFPNYSSELNVNALLLGDSALYLCASSQGIDTQYFGPGTRLTVL.

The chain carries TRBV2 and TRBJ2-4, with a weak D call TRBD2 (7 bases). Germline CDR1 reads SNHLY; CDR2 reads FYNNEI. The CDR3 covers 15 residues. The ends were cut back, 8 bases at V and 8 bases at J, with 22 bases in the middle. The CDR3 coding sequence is TGTGCCAGCTTCTGGGGGGGAGGGGGTGATTACATTCAGTACTTC. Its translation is CASFWGGGGDYIQYF. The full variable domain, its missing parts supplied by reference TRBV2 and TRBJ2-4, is EPEVTQTPSHQVTQMGQEVILRCVPISNHLYFYWYRQILGQKVEFLVSFYNNEISEKSEIFDDQFSVERPDGSNFTLKIRSTKLEDSAMYFCASFWGGGGDYIQYFGAGTRLSVL.

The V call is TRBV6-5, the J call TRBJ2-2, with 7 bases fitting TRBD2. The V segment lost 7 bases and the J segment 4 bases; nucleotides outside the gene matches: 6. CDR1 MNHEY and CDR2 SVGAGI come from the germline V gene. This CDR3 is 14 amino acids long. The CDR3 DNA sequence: TGTGCCAGCATGAAGGGGAGGGTCACCGGGGAGCTGTTTTTT. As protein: CASMKGRVTGELFF.

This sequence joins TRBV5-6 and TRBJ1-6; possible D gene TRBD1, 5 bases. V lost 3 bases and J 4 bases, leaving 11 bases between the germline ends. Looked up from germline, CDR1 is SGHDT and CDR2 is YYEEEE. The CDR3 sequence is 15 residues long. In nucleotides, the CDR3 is TGTGCCAGCAGCTGGGCGGGGGTTTATAATTCACCCCTCCACTTT. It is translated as CASSWAGVYNSPLHF.

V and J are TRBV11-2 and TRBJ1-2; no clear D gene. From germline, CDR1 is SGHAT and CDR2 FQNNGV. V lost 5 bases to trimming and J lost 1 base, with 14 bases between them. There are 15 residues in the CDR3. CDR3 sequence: CASSLRSNFNYGYTF. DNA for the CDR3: TGTGCCAGCAGCCTACGCTCAAACTTTAACTATGGCTACACCTTC.

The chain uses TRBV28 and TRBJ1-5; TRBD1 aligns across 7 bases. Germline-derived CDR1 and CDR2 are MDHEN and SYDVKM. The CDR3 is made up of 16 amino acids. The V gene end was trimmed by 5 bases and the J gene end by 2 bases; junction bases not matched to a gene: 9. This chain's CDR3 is CASSTSQGIGNQPQHF. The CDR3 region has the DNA TGTGCCAGCAGTACCTCACAGGGGATAGGCAATCAGCCCCAGCATTTT. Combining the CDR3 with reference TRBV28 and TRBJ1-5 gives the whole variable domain DVKVTQSSRYLVKRTGEKVFLECVQDMDHENMFWYRQDPGLGLRLIYFSYDVKMKEKGDIPEGYSVSREKKERFSLILESASTNQTSMYLCASSTSQGIGNQPQHFGDGTRLSIL.

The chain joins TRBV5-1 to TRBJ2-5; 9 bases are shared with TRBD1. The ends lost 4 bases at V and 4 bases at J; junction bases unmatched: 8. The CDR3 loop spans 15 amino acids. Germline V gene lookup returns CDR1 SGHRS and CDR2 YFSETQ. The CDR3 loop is CASSGETGGSETQYF. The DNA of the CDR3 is TGCGCCAGCAGCGGAGAGACAGGGGGGTCAGAGACCCAGTACTTC. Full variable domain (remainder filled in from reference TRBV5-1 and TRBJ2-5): KAGVTQTPRYLIKTRGQQVTLSCSPISGHRSVSWYQQTPGQGLQFLFEYFSETQRNKGNFPGRFSGRQFSNSRSEMNVSTLELGDSALYLCASSGETGGSETQYFGPGTRLLVL.